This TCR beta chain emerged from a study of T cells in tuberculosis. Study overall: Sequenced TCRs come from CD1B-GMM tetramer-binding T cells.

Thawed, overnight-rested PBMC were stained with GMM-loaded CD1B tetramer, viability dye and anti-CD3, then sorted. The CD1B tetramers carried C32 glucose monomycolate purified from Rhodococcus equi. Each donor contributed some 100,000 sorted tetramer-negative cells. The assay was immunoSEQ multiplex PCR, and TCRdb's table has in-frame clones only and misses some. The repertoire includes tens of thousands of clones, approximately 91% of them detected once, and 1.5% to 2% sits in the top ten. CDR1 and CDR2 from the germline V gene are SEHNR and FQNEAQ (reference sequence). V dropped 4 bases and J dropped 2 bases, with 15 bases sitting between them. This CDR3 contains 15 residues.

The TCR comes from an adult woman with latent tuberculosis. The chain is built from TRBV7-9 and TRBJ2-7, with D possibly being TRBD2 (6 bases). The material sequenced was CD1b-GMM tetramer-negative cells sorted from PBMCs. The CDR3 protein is CASSSIAGSTYEQYV. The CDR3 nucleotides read TGTGCCAGCAGCTCAATCGCGGGGTCTACCTACGAGCAGTACGTC.